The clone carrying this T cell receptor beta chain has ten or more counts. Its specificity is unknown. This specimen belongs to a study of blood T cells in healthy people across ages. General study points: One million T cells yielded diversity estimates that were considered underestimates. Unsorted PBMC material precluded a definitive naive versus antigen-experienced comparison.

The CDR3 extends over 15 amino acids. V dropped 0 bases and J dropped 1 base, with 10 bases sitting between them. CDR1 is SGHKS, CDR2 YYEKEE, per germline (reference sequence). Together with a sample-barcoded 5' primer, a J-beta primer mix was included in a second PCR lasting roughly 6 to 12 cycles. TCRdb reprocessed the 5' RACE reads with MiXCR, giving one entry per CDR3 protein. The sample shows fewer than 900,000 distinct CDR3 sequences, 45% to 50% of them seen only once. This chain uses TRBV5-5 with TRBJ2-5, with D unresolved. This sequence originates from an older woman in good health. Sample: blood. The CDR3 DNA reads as TGTGCCAGCAGCTTGGATCCGGTCCCCCAAGAGACCCAGTACTTC. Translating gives CASSLDPVPQETQYF. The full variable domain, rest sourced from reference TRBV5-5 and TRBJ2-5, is DAGVTQSPTHLIKTRGQQVTLRCSPISGHKSVSWYQQVLGQGPQFIFQYYEKEERGRGNFPDRFSARQFPNYSSELNVNALLLGDSALYLCASSLDPVPQETQYFGPGTRLLVL.